This T cell receptor beta chain was identified in a study of T cell responses to AZD1222 COVID-19 vaccine. Libraries were prepared by immunoSEQ multiplex PCR; TCRdb keeps only in-frame clonotypes and omits some of them. The sample lists about 150,000 clones, 92% occurring once. This CDR3 spans 16 amino acids. Trimming cost V 1 base and J 2 bases, with 15 bases left between them. Germline CDR1 reads MNHEY; CDR2 reads SMNVEV (reference sequence). This sample comprised peripheral blood, obtained on day 0 of AZD1222 vaccination. The chain carries TRBV27 and TRBJ2-7, with D maybe TRBD1 (5 bases). The receptor was isolated from an adult in good health. The DNA of the CDR3 is TGTGCCAGCAGTTTATTTGGGGCAGGCGGACCCTACGAGCAGTACTTC. Translated: CASSLFGAGGPYEQYF.